The 21 T cell receptor beta chains in this list originate from one sample, sequenced in a study of blood T cells in healthy people across ages (dated by TCRdb to about 2015). Libraries came from 5' RACE. The sequencer listed for this sample is Illumina HiSeq 2500. A second PCR of 7 to 11 cycles was performed with a sample-barcoded 5' primer and a J-beta primer mix. TCRdb reanalyzed the raw reads on its own, using fastp at Q25 for trimming and MiXCR for clone calling, and kept in-frame beta chains. Each record represents a unique CDR3 protein, reported with the most common genes and DNA among its rows. The table for this sample lists approximately 1,100,000 distinct CDR3 sequences; 40% to 45% of them were counted only once. About 19% of the sample is in the top ten clones. Sequenced: blood. The receptors come from an older woman in good health.

As concerns this clonotype: The junction shows a germline mismatch at one end, possibly a read error. The chain couples TRBV7-2 to TRBJ2-7; TRBD2 agrees at 7 bases. CDR1 is SGHTA and CDR2 is FQGNSA in the germline V gene. This CDR3 has 15 amino acids. DNA for the CDR3: TGTGCCGGCAGCCCCCTGCGGGAGCGCTCCTACGAGCAGTACTTC. It is translated as CAGSPLRERSYEQYF.

The V and J genes are TRBV29-1 and TRBJ1-4, with TRBD1 as a possible D gene (5 bases). CDR3 length: 14 residues. With 5 bases removed from V and 3 bases from J, the gap between germline ends came to 13 bases. Per the germline V gene, CDR1 is SQVTM and CDR2 is ANQGSEA. The CDR3 sequence: CSVRITGANEKLFF. The CDR3 DNA reads as TGCAGCGTTCGCATCACGGGGGCTAATGAAAAACTGTTTTTT.

A few counts support this clonotype. V usage is TRBV7-8 and J usage is TRBJ2-3; D gene ambiguous. The CDR3 loop spans 15 amino acids. CDR1 and CDR2 (germline): SGHVS, FQNEAQ. Trimming removed 5 bases from V and 3 bases from J, with 15 bases in between. The CDR3 here is CASSDPFPSTDTQYF. DNA for the CDR3: TGTGCCAGCAGCGATCCCTTCCCTAGTACAGATACGCAGTATTTT.

This sequence joins TRBV15 and TRBJ2-2; a possible D gene is TRBD1 (6 bases). The CDR3 has 16 amino acids. V dropped 8 bases and J dropped 6 bases, with 22 bases sitting between them. CDR1 is LNHNV and CDR2 is YYDKDF in the germline V gene (reference sequence). The CDR3, as DNA: TGTGCCACCGCTTCAGAAAGGGGGTACGAGGCCGGGGAGCTGTTTTTT. Translation gives CATASERGYEAGELFF.

This clonotype was counted between two and nine times. CDR3 protein: CASSSSGSGQFF. CDR3 sequence (DNA): TGTGCCAGCAGCTCTAGCGGCAGTGGGCAGTTCTTC. The V call is TRBV13, the J call TRBJ2-1; the match to TRBD2 covers 7 bases. The CDR3 covers 12 residues. V lost 4 bases and J lost 12; bases outside the gene matches: 6. CDR1 PRHDT and CDR2 FYEKMQ come from the germline V gene (reference sequence).

The chain has TRBV27 and TRBJ1-1; D possibly corresponds to TRBD1 (6 bases). V lost 0 bases and J lost 3, with 11 bases in between. Germline V gene sequence: CDR1 MNHEY, CDR2 SMNVEV (reference sequence). This CDR3 is built from 15 residues. The CDR3 region has the DNA TGTGCCAGCAGTTTATCGATAAAGGGGGACACTGAAGCTTTCTTT. It is translated as CASSLSIKGDTEAFF.

This clonotype is a singleton in its sample. The rearrangement joins TRBV3-1 to TRBJ1-6; the match to TRBD1 covers 8 bases. V trimming: 5 bases; J trimming: 9 bases; junction bases outside the gene matches: 9. CDR3 length: 15 residues. CDR1 and CDR2 from the germline V gene are LGHDT and YNNKEL (reference sequence). CDR3 in amino acids: CASSYGQGGGSPLHF. The CDR3, as DNA: TGTGCCAGCAGCTACGGACAGGGTGGTGGTTCACCCCTCCACTTT.

The gene calls are TRBV20-1 and TRBJ2-4, with 7 bases matching TRBD2. J gave up 6 bases and V 0 bases, and 2 bases lay outside the gene matches. The germline CDR1 and CDR2 sequences are DFQATT and SNEGSKA (reference sequence). This CDR3 is built from 13 residues. CDR3 sequence (DNA): TGCAGTGCTAGAGATCCTAGCGGAAACATTCAGTACTTC. Translated: CSARDPSGNIQYF.

V is TRBV5-6 and J is TRBJ2-5; maybe TRBD2 (5 bases). The J call is doubtful: the DNA matches TRBJ2-1 better. Germline CDR1 SGHDT, CDR2 YYEEEE. This CDR3 contains 14 residues. CDR3 coding DNA: TGTGCCAGCAGCTTCCCCACTAGGGAAGAGACCCAGTTCTTC. It specifies CASSFPTREETQFF.

This clonotype showed up just a few times. The chain has TRBV2 and TRBJ2-1; unclear D gene. The CDR3 is made up of 12 amino acids. V lost 8 bases and J lost 4, with 9 bases in between. Germline CDR1 and CDR2: SNHLY and FYNNEI. The CDR3 coding sequence is TGTGCCAGCCCCAAGGGTTACAATGAGCAGTTCTTC. This codes for CASPKGYNEQFF.

Note on this clonotype: Germline is not matched at one junction end, which may reflect a read error. CDR3 nucleotide sequence: TGTGCCTGCAGCGTGGGGGGGGCGACGGATACGCAGTATTTT. Its translation is CACSVGGATDTQYF. The V and J genes are TRBV9 and TRBJ2-3; D is possibly TRBD2 (7 bases). Germline CDR1 SGDLS, CDR2 YYNGEE. The CDR3 contains 14 residues.

The genes are TRBV2 and TRBJ2-5; D possibly uses TRBD1 or TRBD2 (6 bases each). The CDR3 spans 15 residues. Trimming took off 6 bases at V and 5 bases at J, with 19 bases between the two ends. Germline V CDR1 and CDR2: SNHLY, FYNNEI. DNA for the CDR3: TGTGCCAGCAGGCGGGACACCGCTAGGTTGGAGACCCAGTACTTC. It yields the protein CASRRDTARLETQYF. Filled out from reference TRBV2 and TRBJ2-5, the complete variable domain reads EPEVTQTPSHQVTQMGQEVILRCVPISNHLYFYWYRQILGQKVEFLVSFYNNEISEKSEIFDDQFSVERPDGSNFTLKIRSTKLEDSAMYFCASRRDTARLETQYFGPGTRLLVL.

The chain recombines TRBV20-1 with TRBJ1-2; D is perhaps TRBD1 (6 bases). CDR1 DFQATT and CDR2 SNEGSKA come from the germline V gene (reference sequence). The CDR3 covers 15 residues. V was trimmed by 2 bases and J by 4 bases, leaving 17 bases between them. CDR3 nucleotides: TGCAGTGCTAGACCACCTGGCGGACAGACCTATGGCTACACCTTC. Its protein is CSARPPGGQTYGYTF.

The V call is TRBV20-1, the J call TRBJ2-3; D not resolved. Germline V lookup: CDR1 DFQATT, CDR2 SNEGSKA (reference sequence). The CDR3 is made up of 15 amino acids. V was shortened by 0 bases and J by 2 bases, with 12 bases between the two germline ends. CDR3 in amino acids: CSARDYASSTDTQYF. The DNA of the CDR3 is TGCAGTGCTAGAGATTACGCGAGTTCCACAGATACGCAGTATTTT.

The chain carries TRBV5-1 and TRBJ2-1; 11 bases align to TRBD2. J lost 6 bases, V lost 4 bases, and 6 bases had no gene match. The CDR3 loop spans 15 amino acids. Germline CDR1 SGHRS, CDR2 YFSETQ. CDR3 loop: CASSQLAGAFNEQFF. CDR3 nucleotide sequence: TGCGCCAGCAGCCAACTAGCGGGAGCATTCAATGAGCAGTTCTTC.

Only a few counts were recorded for this clonotype. The rearrangement links TRBV12-3 or TRBV12-4 to TRBJ1-1; 8 bases map to TRBD1. This CDR3 comprises 16 residues. Trimming removed 6 bases from V and 0 bases from J; junction bases left unmatched: 9. The CDR3 nucleotides read TGTGCCAGCAGCCGAGACAGGGGCGCCTTGAACACTGAAGCTTTCTTT. Residues: CASSRDRGALNTEAFF.

This clonotype was counted only a few times. The CDR3, as DNA: TGTGCCAGCAGTTTTAATTTACGGTGGAACACCGGGGAGCTGTTTTTT. Its protein product is CASSFNLRWNTGELFF. J is TRBJ2-2 and V is TRBV27; unclear D gene. Germline loops: CDR1 MNHEY, CDR2 SMNVEV (reference sequence). CDR3 length: 16 residues. V lost 3 bases and J 1 base, leaving 12 bases between the germline ends.

This clonotype was picked up a small number of times. V usage is TRBV24-1 and J usage is TRBJ2-3; the match to TRBD2 covers 14 bases. V was pared by 4 bases and J by 7 bases, with 9 bases of the junction left unmatched. Germline CDR1 KGHDR, CDR2 SFDVKD. There are 17 residues in the CDR3. DNA for the CDR3: TGTGCCACCAGTGAGTGGACTAGCGGGAGGACGGGGTATACGCAGTATTTT. Translated: CATSEWTSGRTGYTQYF.

This clonotype was counted only a few times. The chain combines TRBV5-1 with TRBJ1-2, with D hard to call. V was cut by 0 bases and J by 7 bases, with 10 bases left in between. Germline V gives CDR1 SGHRS, CDR2 YFSETQ. The CDR3 length is 13 residues. CDR3 DNA sequence: TGCGCCAGCAGCTTGGAGGGTTCGGGTGGCTACACCTTC. Its translation is CASSLEGSGGYTF. The full variable domain, rest sourced from reference TRBV5-1 and TRBJ1-2, is KAGVTQTPRYLIKTRGQQVTLSCSPISGHRSVSWYQQTPGQGLQFLFEYFSETQRNKGNFPGRFSGRQFSNSRSEMNVSTLELGDSALYLCASSLEGSGGYTFGSGTRLTVV.

V and J are TRBV10-3 and TRBJ1-4; 8 nucleotides agree with TRBD1. With V trimmed by 4 bases and J by 8 bases, 3 bases remained unmatched. CDR3 size: 13 residues. Germline V gene lookup returns CDR1 ENHRY and CDR2 SYGVKD. The CDR3: CAISGQGREKLFF. DNA of the CDR3: TGTGCCATCAGTGGACAGGGGAGAGAAAAACTGTTTTTT.

This clonotype appeared many times. The chain employs TRBV3-1 and TRBJ2-1; D not resolved. Germline V gene sequence: CDR1 LGHDT, CDR2 YNNKEL (reference sequence). The CDR3 runs to 19 residues. Trimming pared 0 bases from V and 2 bases from J, leaving 20 bases between. The CDR3 DNA is TGTGCCAGCAGCCAAGATTATAAGGGCTCTATTTTCCCCTACAATGAGCAGTTCTTC. It translates to CASSQDYKGSIFPYNEQFF.